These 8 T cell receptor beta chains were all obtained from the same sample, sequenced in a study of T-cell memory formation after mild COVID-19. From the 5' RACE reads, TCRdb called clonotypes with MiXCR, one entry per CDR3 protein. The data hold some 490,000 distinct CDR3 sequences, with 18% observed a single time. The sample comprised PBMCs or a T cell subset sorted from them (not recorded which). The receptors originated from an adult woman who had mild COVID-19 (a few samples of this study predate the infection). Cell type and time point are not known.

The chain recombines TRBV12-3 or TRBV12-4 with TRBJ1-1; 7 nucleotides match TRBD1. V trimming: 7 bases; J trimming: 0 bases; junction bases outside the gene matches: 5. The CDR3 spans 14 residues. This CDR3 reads CASNMGQLNTEAFF. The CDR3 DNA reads TGTGCCAGCAACATGGGACAGTTGAACACTGAAGCTTTCTTT.

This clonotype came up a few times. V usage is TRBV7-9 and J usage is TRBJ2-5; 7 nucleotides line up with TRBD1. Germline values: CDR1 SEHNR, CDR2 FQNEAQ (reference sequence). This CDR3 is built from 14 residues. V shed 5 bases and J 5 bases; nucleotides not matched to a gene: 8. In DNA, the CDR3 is TGTGCCAGCAGCCATTTAACAGGGGCTGAGACCCAGTACTTC. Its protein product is CASSHLTGAETQYF.

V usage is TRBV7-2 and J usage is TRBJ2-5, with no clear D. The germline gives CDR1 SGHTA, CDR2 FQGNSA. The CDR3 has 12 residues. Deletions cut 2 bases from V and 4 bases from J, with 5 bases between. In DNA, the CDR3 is TGTGCCAGCAGCTTACGGGCAGAGACCCAGTACTTC. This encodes CASSLRAETQYF.

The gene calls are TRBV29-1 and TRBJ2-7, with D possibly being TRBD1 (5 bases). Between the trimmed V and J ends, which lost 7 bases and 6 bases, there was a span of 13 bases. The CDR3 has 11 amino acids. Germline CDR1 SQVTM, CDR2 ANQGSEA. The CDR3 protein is CSAYQGGEQYF. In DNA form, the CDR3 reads TGCAGCGCTTACCAGGGCGGCGAGCAGTACTTC.

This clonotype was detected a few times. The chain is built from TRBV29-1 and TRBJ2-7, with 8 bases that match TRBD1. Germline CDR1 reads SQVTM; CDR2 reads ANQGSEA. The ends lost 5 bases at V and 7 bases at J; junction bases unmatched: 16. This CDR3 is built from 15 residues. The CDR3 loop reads CSVFRPGQASVEQYF. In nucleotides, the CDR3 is TGCAGCGTTTTTCGCCCGGGACAGGCGTCGGTGGAGCAGTACTTC.

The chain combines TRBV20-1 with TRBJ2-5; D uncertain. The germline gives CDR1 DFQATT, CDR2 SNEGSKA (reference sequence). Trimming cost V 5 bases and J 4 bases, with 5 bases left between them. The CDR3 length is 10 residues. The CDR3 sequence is CSAWRETQYF. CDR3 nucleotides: TGCAGTGCTTGGAGAGAGACCCAGTACTTC.

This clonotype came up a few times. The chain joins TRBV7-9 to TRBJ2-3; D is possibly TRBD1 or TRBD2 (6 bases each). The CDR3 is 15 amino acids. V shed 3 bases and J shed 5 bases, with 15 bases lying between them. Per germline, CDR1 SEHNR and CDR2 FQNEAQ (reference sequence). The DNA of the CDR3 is TGTGCCAGCAGCTTTCTCGGGGGCGCGGAAGATACGCAGTATTTT. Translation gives CASSFLGGAEDTQYF.

The CDR3 region is CASCVSTDKAFF. The DNA of the CDR3 is TGTGCCAGTTGTGTTTCGACAGATAAAGCTTTCTTT. The rearrangement uses TRBV28 and TRBJ1-1, with D possibly being TRBD1 (5 bases). Trimming took off 9 bases at V and 9 bases at J, with 17 bases between the two ends. The CDR3 is made up of 12 amino acids. CDR1 and CDR2 from the germline V gene are MDHEN and SYDVKM.